Below are 15 T cell receptor beta chains sequenced from a single sample in a study of tumor and adjacent non-tumor tissue in lung cancer. This sample's RNA came from whole unsorted tissue. TCRbeta libraries were built with three rounds of nested PCR, modified from ARM-PCR. TCRdb independently ran MiXCR on the multiplex PCR reads; one entry per CDR3 protein. In the table there are over 100,000 distinct CDR3 sequences, about 75% of which are singletons. The specimen was lung tumor tissue. The receptors originated from a woman aged 55-75 years with non-small cell lung cancer.

This clonotype was detected many times. This chain uses TRBV6-1 with TRBJ1-5, with D possibly TRBD1 on 6 matching bases. There are 15 residues in the CDR3. Trimming stripped 4 bases from V and 6 bases from J, with 16 bases between. The germline V gene has CDR1 MNHNS and CDR2 SASEGT. CDR3 loop: CASSGSSGHLQPQHF. Here the CDR3 DNA reads TGTGCCAGCAGTGGATCCTCGGGACACCTTCAGCCCCAGCATTTT.

This clonotype was seen at least ten times. V and J are TRBV4-3 and TRBJ1-2; D might be TRBD1 (5 bases). CDR1 and CDR2 (germline): LGHNA, YSLEER. Deletions cut 4 bases from V and 3 bases from J, with 12 bases between. This CDR3 has 14 amino acids. The CDR3 coding sequence is TGCGCCAGCAGCCTCATGGGGGTGGACTATGGCTACACCTTC. Translation: CASSLMGVDYGYTF.

The V gene is TRBV6-6, the J gene TRBJ2-2; D unresolved. Germline V gives CDR1 MNHNY, CDR2 SVGAGI (reference sequence). V gave up 6 bases and J gave up 2 bases, with 7 bases separating them. The CDR3 has 13 amino acids. The CDR3 nucleotides read TGTGCCAGCAGAACCCTAAACACCGGGGAGCTGTTTTTT. Protein sequence: CASRTLNTGELFF.

The chain has TRBV4-1 and TRBJ1-2, with TRBD1 identical over 8 bases. CDR1 is MGHRA and CDR2 is YSYEKL in the germline V gene. The CDR3 loop spans 15 amino acids. J gave up 7 bases and V 5 bases, and 12 bases lay outside the gene matches. CDR3 DNA: TGCGCCAGCAGCGTACGGGACAGGAGATACTCTGGCTACACCTTC. Protein product: CASSVRDRRYSGYTF.

There are a few counts of this clonotype. At one end, the junction sequence differs from germline, possibly due to a read error. The chain has TRBV20-1 and TRBJ1-2; D not certain. In germline, CDR1 is DFQATT, CDR2 SNEGSKA (reference sequence). This CDR3 is 12 amino acids long. DNA for the CDR3: TGTAGTGTTACTCCCACCTACTATGGCTACACCTTC. It codes for CSVTPTYYGYTF.

This clonotype was recorded only once. The chain couples TRBV5-1 to TRBJ1-2; D unresolved. This CDR3 is built from 13 residues. Trimming removed 6 bases from V and 0 bases from J, with 9 bases in between. Germline CDR1 reads SGHRS; CDR2 reads YFSETQ. CDR3 loop: CASIPAANYGYTF. In DNA form, the CDR3 reads TGCGCCAGCATCCCTGCAGCTAACTATGGCTACACCTTC.

The chain combines TRBV6-5 with TRBJ1-2; D remains ambiguous. Germline V gives CDR1 MNHEY, CDR2 SVGAGI. This CDR3 is 11 amino acids long. CDR3 coding DNA: TGTGTCTCCGGGTGGGCTCTCGGCTACACCTTC. Its translation: CVSGWALGYTF.

V usage is TRBV11-3 and J usage is TRBJ2-2; D may be TRBD1 or TRBD2 (6 bases each). V lost 4 bases to trimming and J lost 7 bases, with 16 bases between them. This CDR3 is 15 amino acids long. Germline V gene sequence: CDR1 SGHNT, CDR2 YENEEA. The chain's CDR3 is CASSYVSGGCGELFF. CDR3 DNA sequence: TGTGCCAGCAGCTATGTATCCGGGGGCTGCGGGGAGCTGTTTTTT. Full variable domain (remainder filled in from reference TRBV11-3 and TRBJ2-2): EAGVVQSPRYKIIEKKQPVAFWCNPISGHNTLYWYLQNLGQGPELLIRYENEEAVDDSQLPKDRFSAERLKGVDSTLKIQPAELGDSAVYLCASSYVSGGCGELFFGEGSRLTVL.

This clonotype was seen only once. A read error may produce the germline difference seen at one junction end. This chain joins TRBV5-4 and TRBJ1-1; D is perhaps TRBD1 (5 bases). CDR1 SGHNT and CDR2 YYREEE come from the germline V gene (reference sequence). CDR3 length: 15 residues. The DNA for the CDR3 is TGTGCCAGCAGCTCCAGGGATCTAGGGAACACTAAAGCTTTCTTT. The encoded protein is CASSSRDLGNTKAFF.

The chain links TRBV2 to TRBJ1-5; possible D gene TRBD1, 5 bases. Germline CDR1 is SNHLY and CDR2 is FYNNEI. This CDR3 comprises 15 residues. V was cut by 6 bases and J by 2 bases, with 14 bases left in between. Written as DNA, the CDR3 is TGTGCCAGCAGGCGGAGGGGCGAGGGCAATCAGCCCCAGCATTTT. Residues: CASRRRGEGNQPQHF.

Comment on this clonotype: A junction end diverges from the germline sequence, so it may reflect a read error. V usage is TRBV11-3 and J usage is TRBJ2-1, with 12 nucleotides matching TRBD2. CDR1 is SGHNT, CDR2 YENEEA, per germline. The CDR3 extends over 17 amino acids. In DNA form, the CDR3 reads TGTACCAGCAACTTAGAGTTGACTAGCGGGAGTCACAATGAGCAGTTATTC. This encodes CTSNLELTSGSHNEQLF.

V usage is TRBV4-1 and J usage is TRBJ1-1; the match to TRBD1 covers 8 bases. Germline values: CDR1 MGHRA, CDR2 YSYEKL. The CDR3 is made up of 15 amino acids. The J segment lost 9 bases and the V segment lost 1 base, leaving 10 bases of the junction unmatched. CDR3 coding DNA: TGCGCCAGCAGCCAAGGACAGGGGAGGAAGGCTAAAGCTTTCTTT. Translation gives CASSQGQGRKAKAFF.

Concerning this clonotype: Given a much more abundant clone one base away, this may be a read error. Without the conserved terminal phenylalanine or tryptophan, this CDR3 likely stems from a read error. The rearrangement links TRBV20-1 to TRBJ1-2, with 8 bases aligning to TRBD1. V lost 5 bases, J lost 4 bases, and 3 bases stayed unmatched. CDR3 length equals 12 residues. The germline V gene has CDR1 DFQATT and CDR2 SNEGSKA (reference sequence). DNA of the CDR3: TGCAGTGCTGATACAGGGGGCTATGGCTACACCATC. Its translation: CSADTGGYGYTI.

This clonotype occurred once. V gene TRBV5-4 combines with J gene TRBJ2-3, with 13 bases lining up with TRBD2. This CDR3 is built from 18 residues. Germline V CDR1 and CDR2: SGHNT, YYREEE (reference sequence). The ends lost 4 bases at V and 6 bases at J; junction bases unmatched: 14. CDR3 bases: TGTGCCAGCAGCGATCAAACCGGACTAGCGGGGGCCAGTGATACGCAGTATTTT. Translated, it gives CASSDQTGLAGASDTQYF.

Worth noting for this clonotype: A read error may produce the germline difference seen at one junction end. The rearrangement links TRBV12-3 or TRBV12-4 to TRBJ2-7; D call uncertain. This CDR3 contains 15 residues. The CDR3 spells CACCTVRTSSHEQYF. CDR3 nucleotide sequence: TGTGCCTGCTGTACTGTCCGGACCTCCTCCCACGAGCAGTACTTC.